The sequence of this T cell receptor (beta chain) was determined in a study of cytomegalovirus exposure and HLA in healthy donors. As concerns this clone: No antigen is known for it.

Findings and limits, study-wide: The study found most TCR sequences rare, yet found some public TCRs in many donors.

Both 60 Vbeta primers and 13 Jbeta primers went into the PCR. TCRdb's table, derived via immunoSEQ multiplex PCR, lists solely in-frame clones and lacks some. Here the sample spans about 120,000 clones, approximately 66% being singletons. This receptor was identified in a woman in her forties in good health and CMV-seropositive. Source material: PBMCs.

The CDR3, as DNA: TGTGCCAGCAGTGAATTGGATTTGGGGGCGCGGCGAGAGACCCAGTACTTC. Protein sequence: CASSELDLGARRETQYF. The chain uses TRBV25-1 and TRBJ2-5; D perhaps matches TRBD1 (6 bases). Germline V gene data show CDR1 as MGHDK and CDR2 as SYGVNS. The V end was cut by 1 base, the J end by 4 bases, with 19 bases between. The CDR3 covers 17 residues.